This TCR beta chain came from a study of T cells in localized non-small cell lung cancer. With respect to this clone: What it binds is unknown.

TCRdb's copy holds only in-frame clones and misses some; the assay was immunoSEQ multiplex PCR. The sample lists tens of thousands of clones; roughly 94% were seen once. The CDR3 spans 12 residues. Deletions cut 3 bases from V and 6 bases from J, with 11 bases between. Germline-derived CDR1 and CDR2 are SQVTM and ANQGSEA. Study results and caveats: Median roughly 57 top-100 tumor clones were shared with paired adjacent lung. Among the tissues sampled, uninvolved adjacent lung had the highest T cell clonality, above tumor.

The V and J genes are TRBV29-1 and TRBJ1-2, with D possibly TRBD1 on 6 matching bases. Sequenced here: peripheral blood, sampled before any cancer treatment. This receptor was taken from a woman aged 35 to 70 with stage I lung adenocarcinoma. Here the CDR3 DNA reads TGCAGCGTTGAGTGGGGGGCTCATGGCTACACCTTC. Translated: CSVEWGAHGYTF.